The 2 T cell receptor beta chains below come from one sample, sequenced in a study of T cells in Graves' hyperthyroidism and ophthalmopathy (dated by TCRdb to about 2019). The library was obtained by multiplex PCR. Sequencer: Illumina HiSeq 2000. TCR beta CDR3 regions were amplified from RNA transcripts. A first-round RT-PCR of the TCR CDR3 used the HTBI primer set with the Qiagen OneStep RT-PCR kit. TCRdb handled the public reads itself, with Q25 trimming in fastp and clone calling in MiXCR, and kept productive beta chains. One record per CDR3 amino acid sequence lists the most common genes and DNA. The sample table lists approximately 560,000 distinct CDR3 sequences, roughly 14% of them with a count of one. The top ten hold roughly 7.3% of the sample. The sequencing sample was made of blood. The receptors here all came from a woman aged 25 to 45 with Graves' hyperthyroidism.

This chain uses TRBV12-5 with TRBJ2-5, with D possibly being TRBD1 (6 bases). This CDR3 has 13 amino acids. V lost 5 bases, J lost 4 bases, and 11 bases lay in between. The germline V gene has CDR1 LGHNT and CDR2 FRNRAP. The CDR3 sequence: CASGKDSLETQYF. As DNA, the CDR3 is TGTGCTAGTGGTAAGGACAGTCTAGAGACCCAGTACTTC.

This chain joins TRBV6-1 and TRBJ2-7, with a possible D match to TRBD2 (5 bases). Germline CDR1 is MNHNS and CDR2 is SASEGT. The CDR3 has 14 amino acids. Deletions cut 7 bases from V and 0 bases from J, with 13 bases between. This chain's CDR3 is CASTDLGSSYEQYF. The CDR3 region has the DNA TGTGCCAGCACTGATTTGGGGAGCTCCTACGAGCAGTACTTC.